This TCR beta chain was identified in a study of blood T cell repertoires in COVID-19. Trimming took 2 bases from V and 5 from J, leaving 12 bases between them. The CDR3 loop spans 14 amino acids. The germline gives CDR1 LNHNV, CDR2 YYDKDF (reference sequence). Original processing methods: Reference gene primer amplification gave nucleated cell count estimates. Sequencing used immunoSEQ multiplex PCR; TCRdb keeps in-frame clones, though not all of them. V, J and clone size were drawn from that table, and D and trimming were deduced from the DNA. The sample lists some 200,000 clones; about 75% were seen once.

This clonotype was sampled from a woman between 70 and 85 years old with acute or convalescent COVID-19. The chain uses TRBV15 and TRBJ2-5; D not certain. Sequencing was performed on peripheral blood. The CDR3 loop is CATSRLLSEETQYF. CDR3 coding DNA: TGTGCCACCAGCAGACTATTATCCGAGGAGACCCAGTACTTC.